Listed below are T cell receptor beta chains from one sample, sequenced in a study of CD4+ T cells in melanoma. The data were produced by immunoSEQ multiplex PCR, yet TCRdb's version contains in-frame clones alone and is incomplete. Counted here are some 12,000 clones, 66% occurring once; the ten biggest clones make up around 10%. Source material: cells from a culture (not recorded whether cultured in vitro). The source of these receptors is a human donor with melanoma. Each CDR3 is given with its conserved first and last residue. The D gene is left open where the match is weak. The size entry is marked missing in some rows and otherwise reads once, few, many or a size class.

TRBV7-6,-,TRBJ1-3,TRBD1,TGTGCCAGCAGCTATCCGGGACAGGGGGCCTCCGGAAACACCATATATTTT,CASSYPGQGASGNTIYF
TRBV5-4,-,TRBJ1-4,-,TGTGCCAGCAGCCCTACGCAGGGCCATGAAAAACTGTTTTTT,CASSPTQGHEKLFF
TRBV18,-,TRBJ1-6,-,TGTGCCAGCTCACGCCCCGGGGGAAGTCAATCACCCCTCCACTTT,CASSRPGGSQSPLHF
TRBV7-2,-,TRBJ1-2,-,TGTGCCAGCAGCCCGCAGACCAACTATGGCTACACCTTC,CASSPQTNYGYTF
TRBV29-1,-,TRBJ1-2,TRBD1,TGCAGCGTTCAATCCGGGACAGGAAACTATGGCTACACCTTC,CSVQSGTGNYGYTF
TRBV7-9,once,TRBJ2-5,-,TGTGCCAGCAGCTTAGCGGTCGCGGGGGCGACACAAGAGACCCAGTACTTC,CASSLAVAGATQETQYF
TRBV11-2,once,TRBJ2-3,-,TGTGCCAGCAGCTTTGCCACGGCAGATACGCAGTATTTT,CASSFATADTQYF
TRBV4-1,-,TRBJ1-4,-,TGCGCCAGCAGCCGATCTTTTAATGAAAAACTGTTTTTT,CASSRSFNEKLFF
TRBV5-1,-,TRBJ1-5,-,TGCGCCAGCAGCTTGGTAGGACCCCCACGTCGTCAGCCCCAGCATTTT,CASSLVGPPRRQPQHF
TRBV4-1,few,TRBJ2-7,-,TGCGCCAGCAGCGACCGGGACGGAGCATACGAGCAGTACTTC,CASSDRDGAYEQYF
TRBV7-3,-,TRBJ2-5,-,TGTGCCAGCAGCTTTTCATCGACTAGTCAAGAGACCCAGTACTTC,CASSFSSTSQETQYF
TRBV7-8,-,TRBJ2-1,TRBD2,TGTGCCAGCAGCTTACTTCCCGCGGGGGGGAAGTGGTCCTACAATGAGCAGTTCTTC,CASSLLPAGGKWSYNEQFF
TRBV5-5,-,TRBJ1-4,-,TGTGCCAGCAGCTTGCGTGCAACTAATGAAAAACTGTTTTTT,CASSLRATNEKLFF
TRBV6-4,-,TRBJ1-1,TRBD1,TGTGCCAGCAGGCCGGACAGGTCGGCAGATGGTGAAGCTTTCTTT,CASRPDRSADGEAFF